This T cell receptor (beta chain) was recovered during a study of early T cells in non-severe SARS-CoV-2 infection. Using its own MiXCR run on the 5' RACE reads, TCRdb lists one record per CDR3 protein. The data contain 65,000 to 85,000 distinct CDR3 sequences, about 13% of them singletons. Losses at the gene ends were 5 bases for V and 9 bases for J; bases not matched to a gene: 11. The CDR3 has 15 amino acids. Per germline, CDR1 SGHVS and CDR2 FNYEAQ. The sequenced material came from whole blood. The chain recombines TRBV7-6 with TRBJ2-1; 9 positions match TRBD1. The clonotype comes from an adult who was a healthcare worker with PCR-confirmed SARS-CoV-2 infection or an uninfected control (not recorded which). The CDR3 is CASSKNPGQGGEQFF. CDR3 coding DNA: TGTGCCAGCAGCAAAAATCCGGGACAGGGCGGTGAGCAGTTCTTC.